This T cell receptor (beta chain) was observed in a study of blood T cell repertoires in COVID-19. On the study more broadly: The cDNA or gDNA used as material had been derived from T cells, B-cell-depleted T cells, or PBMCs.

This clone was recorded once. Per the authors' pipeline: Nucleated cell number was recorded as an estimate derived from reference gene primer amplification. Data came from immunoSEQ multiplex PCR; TCRdb stores just in-frame clones and leaves some out. V, J and clone size are those of that table, while D and trimming were read from the DNA. The sample carries almost 100,000 clones, around nine tenths recorded once. Trimming stripped 5 bases from V and 5 bases from J, with 9 bases between. This CDR3 contains 12 residues. Germline CDR1 SNHLY, CDR2 FYNNEI. The sequence came from a man aged 45-65 years with acute or convalescent COVID-19. Sequenced material: peripheral blood. V and J are TRBV2 and TRBJ2-5, with D possibly TRBD1 on 6 matching bases. The DNA of the CDR3 is TGTGCCAGCAGTTTTACAGGGGAGACCCAGTACTTC. This gives the protein CASSFTGETQYF.